This T cell receptor beta chain is from a study of vaccination and CD4 T cells after COVID-19. About the study: Median draw time for post-COVID samples was under 120 days post-diagnosis (range 35 to 161). Stimuli were overlapping spike peptide pools of SARS-CoV-2 and three common cold coronaviruses (HCoV-NL63, HCoV-OC43, HCoV-229E).

The Oncomine TCR Beta short-read assay sequenced DNA from cultured CD4+ T cells. TCRdb re-called the PCR reads through MiXCR, storing one row per CDR3 protein. Of some 17,000 distinct CDR3 sequences in the sample, about three quarters were seen once. Comment on this clonotype: Its antigen is unknown.

Treatment defined: roughly nine-day PBMC culture with coronavirus spike peptide pools or control peptides (ViraFEST assay). Expanded clonotypes were found by TCR sequencing after peptide-pool stimulation (ViraFEST). Fresh medium (containing IL-2) replaced half the medium on days 3 and 7. The specimen was CD4+ T cells from blood, cultured in vitro. The sequence derives from a human donor who had recovered from COVID-19.

The CDR3 sequence: CASSPGAGETQYF. CDR3 DNA sequence: TGTGCCAGCAGCCCTGGGGCGGGGGAGACCCAGTACTTC. The rearrangement uses TRBV11-2 and TRBJ2-5, with D possibly being TRBD2 (6 bases). The CDR3 contains 13 residues. Germline assignment: CDR1 SGHAT and CDR2 FQNNGV. Trimming took 5 bases from V and 5 from J, leaving 12 bases between them.